This TCR beta chain was profiled in a study of vaccination effects on CD4 cells after COVID-19. The data were produced by immunoSEQ multiplex PCR, yet TCRdb's version contains in-frame clones alone and is incomplete. The data contain approximately 15,000 clones, around three quarters of them singletons. V lost 7 bases to trimming and J lost 0 bases, with 7 bases between them. This CDR3 contains 13 residues. Germline values: CDR1 ENHRY, CDR2 SYGVKD. Notes on this clone: Its antigen is not identified.

ViraFEST used viral peptide pools to expand antigen-specific CD4+ T cells before sequencing. Researchers isolated CD4+ T cells once less than 13 days of culture had elapsed. PCR-confirmed SARS-CoV-2 infection occurred in the person between March and December 2020. Of the BNT162b2 and mRNA-1273 vaccines, participants received two doses of one or the other. A half-volume exchange with IL-2 medium occurred on days 3 and 7. The clonotype originates from a human donor who had a prior SARS-CoV-2 infection. This chain joins TRBV10-3 and TRBJ1-3; D unclear. The starting material was CD4+ T cells from PBMCs cultured with SARS-CoV-2 spike peptides, obtained after COVID-19 vaccination. The CDR3 nucleotides read TGTGCCATCATGGAGAGCTCTGGAAACACCATATATTTT. Translating gives CAIMESSGNTIYF.